The 28 T cell receptor beta chains in this list originate from one sample, sequenced in a study of CD8 T cells in ankylosing spondylitis. Study conclusions and caveats: Blood of patients with ankylosing spondylitis appeared to be characterized by a TCR beta motif of several highly homologous variants.

MiXCR was run by TCRdb on the 5' RACE reads, yielding one entry per CDR3 protein. The sample comprises fewer than 550,000 distinct CDR3 sequences, 5.3% of which are singletons, and 3% to 4.5% rests with the top ten. These receptors' targets are unknown. The source material was blood, either unsorted or a sorted T cell fraction (not recorded which). The source of these receptors is a male donor with ankylosing spondylitis.

This clonotype was counted ten times or more. The chain couples TRBV27 to TRBJ1-2, with 7 bases aligning to TRBD1. V dropped 5 bases and J dropped 3; count of bases not matched to a gene: 9. From germline, CDR1 is MNHEY and CDR2 SMNVEV (reference sequence). The CDR3 loop spans 15 amino acids. The CDR3 DNA follows: TGTGCCAGCAGTAGGTTTAGGGGGCGCGACTATGGCTACACCTTC. It codes for CASSRFRGRDYGYTF.

This clonotype was seen at least ten times. V and J are TRBV28 and TRBJ2-4; 7 bases are a match to TRBD1. The V segment lost 6 bases and the J segment 0 bases; nucleotides outside the gene matches: 14. This CDR3 is 18 amino acids long. Germline-derived CDR1 and CDR2 are MDHEN and SYDVKM. The CDR3 DNA follows: TGTGCCAGCAGCTTAACACGCTACAGGGGCTTAGCCAAAAACATTCAGTACTTC. Translating gives CASSLTRYRGLAKNIQYF.

This clonotype was counted ten times or more. The chain uses TRBV9 and TRBJ2-5, with 10 nucleotides matching TRBD2. CDR3 length: 16 amino acids. The J segment lost 0 bases and the V segment lost 4 bases, leaving 6 bases of the junction unmatched. The V gene's germline CDR1 is SGDLS and CDR2 YYNGEE. This CDR3 is CASSSSLAGDQETQYF. The CDR3 region has the DNA TGTGCCAGCAGCTCAAGCCTAGCGGGAGACCAAGAGACCCAGTACTTC.

Ten or more counts support this clonotype. The chain joins TRBV4-3 to TRBJ1-4; the D gene is possibly TRBD1 (5 bases). The CDR3 spans 17 residues. Germline V gene sequence: CDR1 LGHNA, CDR2 YSLEER. Trimming took 1 base from V and 4 from J, leaving 16 bases between them. CDR3 residues: CASSQAPGTAYNEKLFF. Written as DNA, the CDR3 is TGCGCCAGCAGCCAAGCTCCCGGGACCGCTTATAATGAAAAACTGTTTTTT.

The rearrangement uses TRBV7-2 and TRBJ2-7; a weak D match, TRBD2 (5 bases). Germline values: CDR1 SGHTA, CDR2 FQGNSA. Trimming pared 5 bases from V and 2 bases from J, leaving 13 bases between. The CDR3 is 14 amino acids. CDR3 region: CASSPDPGTYEQYF. The CDR3 coding sequence is TGTGCCAGCAGCCCGGATCCGGGGACCTACGAGCAGTACTTC.

The V call is TRBV7-9, the J call TRBJ1-5; tentative D call: TRBD1 (5 bases). This CDR3 has 15 amino acids. The ends were cut back, 5 bases at V and 15 bases at J, with 26 bases in the middle. The V gene's germline CDR1 is SEHNR and CDR2 FQNEAQ (reference sequence). The CDR3, as DNA: TGTGCCAGCAGCCAGTCGGGTGGATCGGAGGGGTACTTGCATTTT. It is translated as CASSQSGGSEGYLHF.

This clonotype was observed many times. This sequence joins TRBV6-2 or TRBV6-3 and TRBJ1-2; tentatively, D is TRBD1 (6 bases). CDR3 length equals 14 residues. Germline V gene data show CDR1 as MNHEY and CDR2 as SVGEGT. Deletions cut 6 bases from V and 0 bases from J, with 11 bases between. The CDR3: CASSRDTANYGYTF. The CDR3 region has the DNA TGTGCCAGCAGCCGGGACACAGCTAACTATGGCTACACCTTC.

This clonotype was counted many times. J is TRBJ2-2 and V is TRBV24-1; D not resolved. Deletions cut 5 bases from V and 4 bases from J, with 16 bases between. CDR1 and CDR2 (germline): KGHDR, SFDVKD. CDR3 size: 16 residues. The CDR3 sequence is CATSGGRPASTGELFF. Written as DNA, the CDR3 is TGTGCCACCAGTGGGGGTAGGCCCGCGAGCACCGGGGAGCTGTTTTTT.

This clonotype was observed a handful of times. Written as DNA, the CDR3 is TGTGCCACCAGCGGGCAGGGGCCCCTTTACGAGCAGTACTTC. Its protein product is CATSGQGPLYEQYF. V gene TRBV15 combines with J gene TRBJ2-7; a possible D gene is TRBD1 (6 bases). Germline V CDR1 and CDR2: LNHNV, YYDKDF (reference sequence). Between the trimmed V and J ends, which lost 5 bases and 4 bases, there was a span of 15 bases. This CDR3 has 14 residues.

A few counts support this clonotype. This chain uses TRBV7-9 with TRBJ2-3; D possibly corresponds to TRBD1 (6 bases). This CDR3 contains 12 residues. Germline CDR1 SEHNR, CDR2 FQNEAQ (reference sequence). Trimming removed 6 bases at V and 6 bases at J, with 10 bases between. CDR3 region: CASSPDSDTQYF. The CDR3 DNA is TGTGCCAGCAGTCCGGACAGTGATACGCAGTATTTT.

This clonotype was counted many times. J is TRBJ2-7 and V is TRBV5-1; no clear D. Per the germline V gene, CDR1 is SGHRS and CDR2 is YFSETQ. Deletions cut 0 bases from V and 7 bases from J, with 14 bases between. The CDR3 is 14 amino acids. CDR3 amino acids: CASSLEFTSSEQYF. DNA for the CDR3: TGCGCCAGCAGCTTGGAGTTTACGTCGTCGGAGCAGTACTTC.

This clonotype was counted at least ten times. The V call is TRBV10-3, the J call TRBJ2-5, with a tentative D call TRBD1 (5 bases). Trimming shortened V by 0 bases and J by 5 bases, and 19 bases separated the two germline ends. This CDR3 has 17 amino acids. Germline V lookup: CDR1 ENHRY, CDR2 SYGVKD. CDR3 residues: CAISESMSQQEGETQYF. CDR3 nucleotide sequence: TGTGCCATCAGTGAGTCTATGAGCCAACAGGAAGGGGAGACCCAGTACTTC.

This clonotype was seen many times. J is TRBJ2-3 and V is TRBV5-1; no clear D gene. The length of the CDR3 is 15 residues. Germline values: CDR1 SGHRS, CDR2 YFSETQ. V dropped 0 bases and J dropped 0 bases, with 8 bases sitting between them. The CDR3 DNA reads TGCGCCAGCAGCTTGGAGGTCCCCAGCACAGATACGCAGTATTTT. Translated, it gives CASSLEVPSTDTQYF.

The sample holds many counts of this clonotype. The gene calls are TRBV28 and TRBJ2-3, with TRBD2 as a possible D gene (6 bases). Looked up from germline, CDR1 is MDHEN and CDR2 is SYDVKM. This CDR3 spans 13 amino acids. The V and J ends lost 4 bases and 2 bases respectively, with 7 bases between them. CDR3 region: CASSWEDTDTQYF. The CDR3 DNA reads as TGTGCCAGCAGTTGGGAGGACACAGATACGCAGTATTTT.

This clonotype showed up just a few times. V usage is TRBV6-2 or TRBV6-3 and J usage is TRBJ1-2, with D unresolved. The germline CDR1 and CDR2 sequences are MNHEY and SVGEGT. The CDR3 spans 11 residues. Trimming stripped 8 bases from V and 6 bases from J, with 10 bases between. The DNA for the CDR3 is TGTGCCAGCCGACGTTATGATGGCTACACCTTC. Protein: CASRRYDGYTF.

The V call is TRBV6-1, the J call TRBJ2-7; 7 nucleotides agree with TRBD1. The germline V gene has CDR1 MNHNS and CDR2 SASEGT. The length of the CDR3 is 15 residues. V gave up 4 bases and J gave up 2 bases; unmatched junction bases: 8. The CDR3 region is CASSATGTVTYEQYF. CDR3 DNA: TGTGCCAGCAGTGCAACCGGGACAGTCACCTACGAGCAGTACTTC.

The sample holds many counts of this clonotype. The V call is TRBV29-1, the J call TRBJ2-5, with D perhaps given as TRBD1 or TRBD2 (5 bases each). V lost 3 bases and J lost 5, with 13 bases in between. The CDR3 contains 13 residues. CDR1 and CDR2 from the germline V gene are SQVTM and ANQGSEA. This CDR3 is CSVESGSRETQYF. The CDR3 coding sequence is TGCAGCGTTGAGTCAGGGAGTCGGGAGACCCAGTACTTC.

This clonotype showed up many times. V gene TRBV6-2 or TRBV6-3 combines with J gene TRBJ2-3; 9 bases align to TRBD2. After removal of 5 bases from V and 4 bases from J, the junction contained 10 bases not matched to a gene. The CDR3 runs 16 residues. Looked up from germline, CDR1 is MNHEY and CDR2 is SVGEGT. CDR3 in amino acids: CASSGPGTSKPDTQYF. The CDR3 DNA follows: TGTGCCAGCAGTGGCCCGGGGACTAGCAAACCAGATACGCAGTATTTT.

This clonotype was recorded a few times. The chain couples TRBV2 to TRBJ2-1; 9 nucleotides align to TRBD1. Germline V gene data show CDR1 as SNHLY and CDR2 as FYNNEI. Trimming removed 6 bases from V and 4 bases from J; junction bases left unmatched: 7. The CDR3 runs to 15 residues. CDR3 region: CASRVGQGDYNEQFF. The CDR3 bases are TGTGCCAGCAGAGTGGGACAGGGCGATTACAATGAGCAGTTCTTC.

This clonotype was seen many times. The chain carries TRBV20-1 and TRBJ2-1; D is possibly TRBD2 (6 bases). Trimming stripped 3 bases from V and 12 bases from J, with 15 bases between. The CDR3 spans 12 residues. CDR1 is DFQATT and CDR2 is SNEGSKA in the germline V gene (reference sequence). CDR3 residues: CSASARLDGQFF. DNA for the CDR3: TGCAGTGCTAGCGCACGACTAGATGGGCAGTTCTTC.

This clonotype has only a few counts. This rearrangement joins TRBV10-2 to TRBJ2-3, with TRBD2 identical over 9 bases. This CDR3 is built from 13 residues. The V gene's germline CDR1 is WSHSY and CDR2 SAAADI. Trimming removed 7 bases from V and 7 bases from J; junction bases left unmatched: 6. CDR3 DNA sequence: TGCGCCAGCAATAGCGGGAGTGCGAATACGCAGTATTTT. Protein product: CASNSGSANTQYF.

This clonotype was found many times. The chain employs TRBV12-3 or TRBV12-4 and TRBJ2-1; D remains ambiguous. V lost 1 base and J 6 bases, leaving 7 bases between the germline ends. The CDR3 has 13 residues. This CDR3 reads CASSLGSPNEQFF. CDR3 nucleotide sequence: TGTGCCAGCAGTTTAGGATCCCCCAATGAGCAGTTCTTC.

This chain connects TRBV7-2 to TRBJ1-6; 11 positions agree with TRBD1. This CDR3 comprises 16 residues. After removal of 7 bases from V and 9 bases from J, the junction contained 11 bases not matched to a gene. Germline-derived CDR1 and CDR2 are SGHTA and FQGNSA. The CDR3 here is CASNFIGTGGSSPLHF. Here the CDR3 DNA reads TGTGCCAGCAACTTTATAGGGACAGGGGGTAGTTCACCCCTCCACTTT. Variable domain in full (rest from reference TRBV7-2 and TRBJ1-6): GAGVSQSPSNKVTEKGKDVELRCDPISGHTALYWYRQSLGQGLEFLIYFQGNSAPDKSGLPSDRFSAERTGGSVSTLTIQRTQQEDSAVYLCASNFIGTGGSSPLHFGNGTRLTVT.

This clonotype came up many times. This chain links TRBV9 with TRBJ2-3; 12 bases match TRBD2. The CDR3 is 18 amino acids. The V segment lost 0 bases and the J segment 2 bases; nucleotides outside the gene matches: 7. Germline lookup yields CDR1 SGDLS and CDR2 YYNGEE. The DNA of the CDR3 is TGTGCCAGCAGCGTAGCCACAACTAGCGGGAGGTCCACAGATACGCAGTATTTT. Its protein is CASSVATTSGRSTDTQYF.

This clonotype was seen ten or more times. The rearrangement joins TRBV5-1 to TRBJ2-3; 8 bases are a match to TRBD2. There are 17 residues in the CDR3. The germline CDR1 and CDR2 sequences are SGHRS and YFSETQ. The V and J ends lost 4 bases and 0 bases, in that order; junction bases with no gene match: 10. DNA of the CDR3: TGCGCCAGCAGCGTGGGTCCCCCTAGCGGGAGCACAGATACGCAGTATTTT. It yields the protein CASSVGPPSGSTDTQYF.

This chain connects TRBV28 to TRBJ1-2; TRBD1 aligns across 10 bases. Germline V gives CDR1 MDHEN, CDR2 SYDVKM. Germline trimming cut 6 bases from V and 4 bases from J; bases unmatched to any gene: 2. This CDR3 region has 13 residues. CDR3 sequence: CASRRDRGYGYTF. The DNA of the CDR3 is TGTGCCAGCAGAAGGGACAGGGGCTATGGCTACACCTTC.

The chain uses TRBV7-2 and TRBJ2-2; the D is unclear. The germline V gene has CDR1 SGHTA and CDR2 FQGNSA. The CDR3 runs to 14 residues. Trimming removed 5 bases at V and 6 bases at J, with 13 bases between. Here the CDR3 DNA reads TGTGCCAGCAGCCCTCCGACATTAGCCGGGGAGCTGTTTTTT. As protein: CASSPPTLAGELFF.

This clonotype was found many times. The V gene is TRBV7-2, the J gene TRBJ1-4; D is unclear. CDR1 SGHTA and CDR2 FQGNSA come from the germline V gene. With 6 bases removed from V and 5 bases from J, the gap between germline ends came to 10 bases. The length of the CDR3 is 13 residues. Here the CDR3 reads CASSPGRNEKLFF. The CDR3 DNA reads as TGTGCCAGCAGTCCCGGCAGGAATGAAAAACTGTTTTTT.